This T cell receptor (beta chain) was found in a study of shared clonotypes between healthy human individuals (dated by TCRdb to the early 2020s). A note on the overall study: The cohort included three men and a couple of women between 18 and 49 years of age. Per donor, leukapheresis produced somewhere between about 0.9 and 9.5 billion PBMCs. To estimate repertoire size and how much clonotypes are shared between individuals, the study performed deep sequencing of blood TCR repertoires from about five healthy adults. Libraries were prepared and TCR repertoires were sequenced by different laboratories using diverse techniques, in order to increase sequencing depth and limit assay-specific biases. For each donor, CD4 naive and CD4 memory were each run on three plates, CD8 naive on two plates, and CD8 memory on one plate. Here is what the overall study found, with its caveats: Even with the large sequencing depth, rarefaction of the sorted-subset datasets indicated that sequencing was incomplete. Sampling was limited to blood, and TCR repertoires in tissue likely differ from TCR repertoires in blood. The genetic and exposure-history diversity represented was limited by the small number of donors. Pairwise subsampling indicated that sequencing depth was expected to affect the degree of clonotype sharing among donors. Sharing across a handful of donors was observed for approximately 5% of naive CD4, less than 4% of naive CD8, 2% to 2.5% of memory CD4, and about 0.4% of memory CD8 clonotypes. Compared with non-shared clonotypes, the clonotypes found in all four sorted-subset donors had higher generation probabilities. Naive subsets generally had larger estimated clonotype richness than memory subsets.

TCR CDR3 regions were amplified from genomic DNA by multiplex PCR using the deep immunoSEQ assay. Extracted genomic DNA from each cell subset was distributed evenly across all wells of several immunoSEQ 96-well plates, and each plate was treated as a replicate. Each replicate PCR for sorted subsets received roughly 200 ng genomic DNA, equal to tens of thousands of T cell genomes. The purified libraries were quantified using a Qubit 3.0 fluorometer, sized with a Bioanalyzer 2100, and then quantified again using the KAPA Library Quantification kit. Every immunoSEQ 96-well plate was sequenced on a dedicated single-read 150-cycle Illumina NextSeq 550 flow cell. As for the original processing: Because the immunoSEQ output held only junctional sequences and lacked quality scores, the filtering could not match the filtering applied to full-length reads. Sequences were annotated with PyIR, a Python wrapper for IgBLAST v1.9, using IMGT germline references to assign V/J genes and CDR3. Any read was removed if the V/J assignment was weak (E-value above 1e-6), the CDR3 was missing, or the read contained stop codons, out-of-frame junctions, or ambiguous translated residues. V3J clonotypes were defined as sequences sharing the same inferred V gene, J gene, and CDR3 amino acid sequence. The percentage overlap between two repertoires was calculated by dividing the number of shared unique clonotypes by the size of the smaller repertoire. Repertoire richness was assessed with RTK rarefaction, the Chao1 estimator, and Recon v2.1 estimates of unobserved clonotypes. OLGA was used to compute generation probabilities for all TCRbeta clonotypes that the gDNA method yielded from a handful of donors. TCRdb mirrors the immuneACCESS table, restricted to in-frame sequences. Some clones are absent from its copies; in checked studies, under half trace to an unresolved V gene, and the reason for the others is unknown. That table gives V, J and clone size, and the DNA gave D and trimming. This sample gives roughly 550,000 clones in total; over 95% of them show up just once. Jointly, the top ten make up about 0.11% of the sample.

CDR1 and CDR2, per the germline V gene, are MGHRA and YSYEKL. Trimming removed 1 base from V and 0 bases from J, leaving 7 bases between the germline ends. Its CDR3 holds 15 amino acids, cysteine through phenylalanine. Only the CDR3 DNA stays, 45 bases, in frame from base 1. CD8 naive samples consisted of CD45RO-negative cells that were positively selected for CCR7, yielding a CD45RA+CCR7+ population without TemRA cells. The donors were healthy, HIV-negative adults who had no recently reported acute infections or vaccinations. All donors were Caucasian adults living in Nashville, Tennessee, USA. Blood was collected by leukapheresis, and PBMCs were isolated by Ficoll-Histopaque density gradient centrifugation and then cryopreserved in liquid nitrogen vapor phase. Purity and quantity of every magnetically sorted T cell population were checked by analytical flow cytometry. Genomic DNA was isolated from each sorted fraction and quantified by UV absorbance on a Nanodrop 2000c.

A note on this clone: The target of this receptor is not known. The input lacks base qualities; no much larger clone sits a single base away.

The sequence was collected from a woman aged 25-40 years in good health. Recombination linked TRBV4-1 to TRBJ2-1; no D gene can be assigned with confidence. Sample: naive CD8+ T cells sorted from blood. The cell subset or site label corresponds to: CD45RA+CCR7+. The nucleotide sequence is TGCGCCAGCAGCCAAGGTGAATACTCCTACAATGAGCAGTTCTTC. It encodes CASSQGEYSYNEQFF.